One sample yielded the 11 T cell receptor beta chains listed below, sequenced in a study of cytomegalovirus exposure and HLA in healthy donors. The PCR used 60 Vbeta and 13 Jbeta primers. The assay was immunoSEQ multiplex PCR, and TCRdb's table has in-frame clones only and misses some. The table includes about 190,000 clones, roughly 83% detected once. The sequencing sample was made of PBMCs. Source of these receptors: a woman between 50 and 59 years old in good health and CMV-seronegative.

The rearrangement links TRBV28 to TRBJ2-7; the D gene is possibly TRBD2 (5 bases). Trimming cost V 6 bases and J 2 bases, with 14 bases left between them. This CDR3 comprises 14 residues. Germline-derived CDR1 and CDR2 are MDHEN and SYDVKM. CDR3 sequence reads: CASSLQRWTYEQYF. CDR3 nucleotide sequence: TGTGCCAGCAGCTTACAGCGGTGGACCTACGAGCAGTACTTC.

The rearrangement uses TRBV5-1 and TRBJ1-1; 7 nucleotides align to TRBD1. J was trimmed by 10 bases and V by 5 bases; bases with no gene match: 11. Germline values: CDR1 SGHRS, CDR2 YFSETQ. CDR3 size: 13 residues. CDR3 in DNA: TGCGCCAGCAGTACCGACAGGGTTGGAGCAGCTTTCTTT. It specifies CASSTDRVGAAFF.

The rearrangement uses TRBV7-8 and TRBJ1-2; 7 nucleotides agree with TRBD1. J gave up 2 bases and V 3 bases, and 3 bases lay outside the gene matches. Per germline, CDR1 SGHVS and CDR2 FQNEAQ. The CDR3 sequence is 14 residues long. CDR3 nucleotides: TGTGCCAGCAGCTTGGGACAGAGAAACTATGGCTACACCTTC. Translation gives CASSLGQRNYGYTF.

V is TRBV6-6 and J is TRBJ1-4, with D uncertain. Per germline, CDR1 MNHNY and CDR2 SVGAGI (reference sequence). The CDR3 has 12 residues. V dropped 4 bases and J dropped 8 bases, with 8 bases sitting between them. DNA for the CDR3: TGTGCCAGCAGTTTTTGGAGGGAAAAACTGTTTTTT. The encoded protein is CASSFWREKLFF.

This clone came up a few times. The gene calls are TRBV5-5 and TRBJ2-7; 9 bases are a match to TRBD1. The CDR3 consists of 14 residues. The V segment lost 0 bases and the J segment 4 bases; nucleotides outside the gene matches: 2. In germline, CDR1 is SGHKS, CDR2 YYEKEE (reference sequence). CDR3 amino acids: CASSLEGQGYEQYF. CDR3 in DNA: TGTGCCAGCAGCTTGGAGGGACAGGGATACGAGCAGTACTTC.

The chain combines TRBV5-6 with TRBJ1-3; D not resolved. CDR1 is SGHDT and CDR2 is YYEEEE in the germline V gene. The CDR3 has 16 residues. Trimming removed 1 base from V and 2 bases from J, with 13 bases in between. The CDR3 sequence is CASSLSGGLPGNTIYF. The CDR3 nucleotides are TGTGCCAGCAGCTTGAGCGGCGGTTTACCTGGAAACACCATATATTTT.

This chain connects TRBV5-5 to TRBJ2-2, with a tentative D call TRBD1 (6 bases). Trimming left V 4 bases short and J 4 bases short, with 17 bases between. CDR3 length equals 16 residues. Germline V gene lookup returns CDR1 SGHKS and CDR2 YYEKEE (reference sequence). The CDR3 sequence is CASSRPTGLGTGELFF. The CDR3 DNA is TGTGCCAGCAGCCGGCCCACAGGGCTGGGCACCGGGGAGCTGTTTTTT.

The rearrangement links TRBV15 to TRBJ1-2, with D uncertain. V was pared by 3 bases and J by 2 bases, with 4 bases between. Germline V CDR1 and CDR2: LNHNV, YYDKDF (reference sequence). The CDR3 is made up of 12 amino acids. CDR3 sequence: CATSSYNYGYTF. CDR3 bases: TGTGCCACCAGCAGCTACAACTATGGCTACACCTTC.

The chain has TRBV4-1 and TRBJ2-7; 8 nucleotides line up with TRBD1. The germline CDR1 and CDR2 sequences are MGHRA and YSYEKL. The CDR3 is 15 amino acids. Trimming took 4 bases from V and 3 from J; bases not matched to a gene: 8. This chain's CDR3 is CASSRPGTGNYEQYF. The CDR3 coding sequence is TGCGCCAGCAGCCGGCCCGGGACAGGTAACTACGAGCAGTACTTC.

This clone was counted only a few times. The chain uses TRBV7-2 and TRBJ2-6; D is possibly TRBD1 (5 bases). V was clipped by 5 bases and J by 1 base, with 12 bases between them. The CDR3 is 16 residues long. CDR1 and CDR2 from the germline V gene are SGHTA and FQGNSA. The CDR3 DNA reads TGTGCCAGCAGCCCGCGTGGGGCATCTGGGGCCAACGTCCTGACTTTC. It translates to CASSPRGASGANVLTF. Combining the CDR3 with reference TRBV7-2 and TRBJ2-6 gives the whole variable domain GAGVSQSPSNKVTEKGKDVELRCDPISGHTALYWYRQSLGQGLEFLIYFQGNSAPDKSGLPSDRFSAERTGGSVSTLTIQRTQQEDSAVYLCASSPRGASGANVLTFGAGSRLTVL.

This sequence joins TRBV5-1 and TRBJ1-2; 8 positions agree with TRBD1. The CDR3 has 13 amino acids. The J segment lost 8 bases and the V segment lost 4 bases, leaving 7 bases of the junction unmatched. Germline CDR1 is SGHRS and CDR2 is YFSETQ. The CDR3 nucleotides are TGCGCCAGCAGCCTAGGGACAGGAGGAGGCTACACCTTC. This sequence encodes CASSLGTGGGYTF.